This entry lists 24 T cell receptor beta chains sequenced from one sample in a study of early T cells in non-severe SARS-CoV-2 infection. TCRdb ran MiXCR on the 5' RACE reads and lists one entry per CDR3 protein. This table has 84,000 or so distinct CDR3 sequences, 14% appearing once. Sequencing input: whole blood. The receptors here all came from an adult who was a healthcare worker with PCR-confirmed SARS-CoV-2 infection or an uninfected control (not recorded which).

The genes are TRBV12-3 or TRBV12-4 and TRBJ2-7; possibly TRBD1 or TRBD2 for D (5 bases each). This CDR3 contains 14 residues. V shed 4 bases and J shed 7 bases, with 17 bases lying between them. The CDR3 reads CASSSRDPLGEQYF. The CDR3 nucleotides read TGTGCCAGCAGTTCCCGGGACCCTCTCGGGGAGCAGTACTTC.

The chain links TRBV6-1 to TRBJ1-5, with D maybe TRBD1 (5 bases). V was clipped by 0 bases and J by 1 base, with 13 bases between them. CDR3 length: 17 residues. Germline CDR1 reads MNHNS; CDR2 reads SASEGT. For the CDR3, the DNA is TGTGCCAGCAGTGAAGCGGCAGGGCGTTGGAGCAATCAGCCCCAGCATTTT. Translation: CASSEAAGRWSNQPQHF.

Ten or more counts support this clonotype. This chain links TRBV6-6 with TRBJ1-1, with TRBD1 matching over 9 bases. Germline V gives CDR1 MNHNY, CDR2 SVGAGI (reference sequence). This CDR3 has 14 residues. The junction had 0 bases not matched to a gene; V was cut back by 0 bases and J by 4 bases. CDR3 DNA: TGTGCCAGCAGTTACTCGACAGGGGGCACTGAAGCTTTCTTT. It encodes CASSYSTGGTEAFF.

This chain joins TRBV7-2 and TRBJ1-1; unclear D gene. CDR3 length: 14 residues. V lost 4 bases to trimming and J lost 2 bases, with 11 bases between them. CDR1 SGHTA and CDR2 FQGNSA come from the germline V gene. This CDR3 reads CASSSRVTNTEAFF. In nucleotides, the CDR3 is TGTGCCAGCAGCTCCCGGGTTACCAACACTGAAGCTTTCTTT.

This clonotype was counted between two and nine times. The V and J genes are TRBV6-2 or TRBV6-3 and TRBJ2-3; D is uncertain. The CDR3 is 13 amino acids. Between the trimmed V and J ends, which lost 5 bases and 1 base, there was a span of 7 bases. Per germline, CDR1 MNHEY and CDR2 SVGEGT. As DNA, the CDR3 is TGTGCCAGCAGTCTCTTAGGCACAGATACGCAGTATTTT. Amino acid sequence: CASSLLGTDTQYF.

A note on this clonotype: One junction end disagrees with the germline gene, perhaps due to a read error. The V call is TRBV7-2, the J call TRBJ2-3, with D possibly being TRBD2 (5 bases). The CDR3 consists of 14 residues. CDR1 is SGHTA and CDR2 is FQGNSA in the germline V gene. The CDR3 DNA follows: TGTGTCAGCAGCTTAGGGCGGGCTCTAAATACGCAGTATTTT. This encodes CVSSLGRALNTQYF.

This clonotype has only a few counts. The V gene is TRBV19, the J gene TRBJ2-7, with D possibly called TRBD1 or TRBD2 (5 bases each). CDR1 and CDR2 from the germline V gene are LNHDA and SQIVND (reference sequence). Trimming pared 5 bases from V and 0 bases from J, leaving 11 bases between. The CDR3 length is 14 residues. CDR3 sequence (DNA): TGTGCCAGTAGTGGCCGGGGCCGCTCCTACGAGCAGTACTTC. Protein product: CASSGRGRSYEQYF.

CDR3 coding DNA: TGCGCCAGCAGCCCCGGGACAGGGGGCCTCAATGAGCAGTTCTTC. It codes for CASSPGTGGLNEQFF. The chain combines TRBV5-1 with TRBJ2-1; 12 bases line up with TRBD1. The ends lost 4 bases at V and 6 bases at J; junction bases unmatched: 5. The CDR3 totals 15 residues. Germline V lookup: CDR1 SGHRS, CDR2 YFSETQ.

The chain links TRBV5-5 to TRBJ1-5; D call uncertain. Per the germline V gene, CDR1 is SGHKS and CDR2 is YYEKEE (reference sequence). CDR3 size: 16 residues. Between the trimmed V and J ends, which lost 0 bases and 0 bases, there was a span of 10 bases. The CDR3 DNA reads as TGTGCCAGCAGCTTGGCCGCGAGCTATAGCAATCAGCCCCAGCATTTT. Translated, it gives CASSLAASYSNQPQHF.

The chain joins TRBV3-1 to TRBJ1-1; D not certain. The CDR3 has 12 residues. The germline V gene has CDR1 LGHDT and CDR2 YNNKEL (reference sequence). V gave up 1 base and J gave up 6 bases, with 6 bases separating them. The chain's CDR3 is CASSQVGSEAFF. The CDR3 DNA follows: TGTGCCAGCAGCCAAGTAGGATCTGAAGCTTTCTTT.

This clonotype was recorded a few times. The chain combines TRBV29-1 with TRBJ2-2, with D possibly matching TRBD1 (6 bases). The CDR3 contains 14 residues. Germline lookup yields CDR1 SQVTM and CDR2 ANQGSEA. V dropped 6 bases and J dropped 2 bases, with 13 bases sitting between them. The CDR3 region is CSVGQKTNTGELFF. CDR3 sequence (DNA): TGCAGCGTCGGACAGAAAACAAACACCGGGGAGCTGTTTTTT.

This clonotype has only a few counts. The CDR3: CASSLLERVDDGYTF. CDR3 DNA: TGTGCCAGCTCACTGTTGGAACGAGTGGATGATGGCTACACCTTC. The V gene is TRBV18, the J gene TRBJ1-2; D gene ambiguous. The CDR3 runs 15 residues. Germline V gene lookup returns CDR1 KGHSH and CDR2 LQKENI. Trimming left V 4 bases short and J 6 bases short, with 18 bases between.

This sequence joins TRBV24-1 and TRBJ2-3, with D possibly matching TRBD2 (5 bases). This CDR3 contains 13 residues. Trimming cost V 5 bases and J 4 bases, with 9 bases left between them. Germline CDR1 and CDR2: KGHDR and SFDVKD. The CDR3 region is CATSVVGADTQYF. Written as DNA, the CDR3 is TGTGCCACCAGTGTCGTGGGAGCAGATACGCAGTATTTT.

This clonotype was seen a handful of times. In DNA form, the CDR3 reads TGTGCCAGCAGTGTTAGGGACCTCCACAATGAGCAGTTCTTC. Translating gives CASSVRDLHNEQFF. The chain employs TRBV6-1 and TRBJ2-1, with D perhaps being TRBD1 or TRBD2 (5 bases each). The CDR3 spans 14 residues. CDR1 is MNHNS, CDR2 SASEGT, per germline. V was pared by 4 bases and J by 5 bases, with 12 bases between.

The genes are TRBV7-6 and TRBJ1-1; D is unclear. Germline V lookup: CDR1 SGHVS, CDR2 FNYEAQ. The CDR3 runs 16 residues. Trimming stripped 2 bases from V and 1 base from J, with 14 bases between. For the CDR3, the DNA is TGTGCCAGCAGCTTAAGCTCACGGGCAGCGAACACTGAAGCTTTCTTT. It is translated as CASSLSSRAANTEAFF.

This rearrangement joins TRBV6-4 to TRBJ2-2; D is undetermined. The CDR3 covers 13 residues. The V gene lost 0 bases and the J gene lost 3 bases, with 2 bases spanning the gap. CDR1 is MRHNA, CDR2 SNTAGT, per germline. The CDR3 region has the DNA TGTGCCAGCAGTGACTCGGACACCGGGGAGCTGTTTTTT. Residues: CASSDSDTGELFF.

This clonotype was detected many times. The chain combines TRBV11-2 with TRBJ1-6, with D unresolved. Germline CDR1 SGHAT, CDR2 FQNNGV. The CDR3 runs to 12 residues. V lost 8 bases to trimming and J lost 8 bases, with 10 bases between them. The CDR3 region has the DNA TGTGCCAGCGGATTTGAGGATTCACCCCTCCACTTT. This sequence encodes CASGFEDSPLHF.

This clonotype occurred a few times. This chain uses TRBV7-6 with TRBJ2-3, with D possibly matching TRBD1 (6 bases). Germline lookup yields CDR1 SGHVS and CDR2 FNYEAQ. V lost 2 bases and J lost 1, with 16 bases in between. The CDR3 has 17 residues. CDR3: CASSLNPSGARTDTQYF. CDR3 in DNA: TGTGCCAGCAGCTTAAATCCCTCAGGGGCGCGCACAGATACGCAGTATTTT.

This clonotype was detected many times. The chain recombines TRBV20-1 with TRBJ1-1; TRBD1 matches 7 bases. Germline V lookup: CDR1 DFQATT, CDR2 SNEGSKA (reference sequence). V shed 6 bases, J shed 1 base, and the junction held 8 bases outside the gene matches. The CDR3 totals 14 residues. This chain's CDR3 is CSASGRGGNTEAFF. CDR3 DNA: TGCAGTGCCTCCGGCAGGGGGGGGAACACTGAAGCTTTCTTT.

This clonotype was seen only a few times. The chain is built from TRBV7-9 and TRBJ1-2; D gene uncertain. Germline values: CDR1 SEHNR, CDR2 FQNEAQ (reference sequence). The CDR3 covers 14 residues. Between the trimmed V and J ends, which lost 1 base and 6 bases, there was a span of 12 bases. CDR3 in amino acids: CASSLGEILDGYTF. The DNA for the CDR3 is TGTGCCAGCAGCTTAGGAGAGATCCTGGATGGCTACACCTTC.

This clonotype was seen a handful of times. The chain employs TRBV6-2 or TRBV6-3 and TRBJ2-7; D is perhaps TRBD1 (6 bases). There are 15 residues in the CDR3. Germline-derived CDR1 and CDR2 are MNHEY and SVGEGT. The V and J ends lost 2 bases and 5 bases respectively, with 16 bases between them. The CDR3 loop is CASSYGGSGGHEQYF. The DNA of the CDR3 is TGTGCCAGCAGTTACGGTGGCTCTGGGGGCCACGAGCAGTACTTC.

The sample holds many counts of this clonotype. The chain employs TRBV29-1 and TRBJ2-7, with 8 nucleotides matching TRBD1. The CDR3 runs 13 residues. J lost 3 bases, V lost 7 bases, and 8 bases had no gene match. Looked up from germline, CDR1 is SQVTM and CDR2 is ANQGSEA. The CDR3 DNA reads TGCAGCGCAACCGGGACAGGACTCTACGAGCAGTACTTC. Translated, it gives CSATGTGLYEQYF.

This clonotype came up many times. Here the CDR3 reads CSVHLFSDTQYF. Here the CDR3 DNA reads TGCAGCGTGCACCTATTCTCAGATACGCAGTATTTT. The genes are TRBV29-1 and TRBJ2-3; D ambiguous. V was pared by 6 bases and J by 4 bases, with 11 bases between. Per the germline V gene, CDR1 is SQVTM and CDR2 is ANQGSEA. The CDR3 spans 12 residues.

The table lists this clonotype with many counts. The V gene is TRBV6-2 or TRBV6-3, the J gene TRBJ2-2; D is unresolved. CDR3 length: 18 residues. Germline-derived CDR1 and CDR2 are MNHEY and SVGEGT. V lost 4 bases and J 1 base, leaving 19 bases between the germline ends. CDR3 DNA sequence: TGTGCCAGCAGTTCAACCAAAGGCACAGTCCTGAACACCGGGGAGCTGTTTTTT. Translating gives CASSSTKGTVLNTGELFF.